Following are 14 T cell receptor beta chains from one sample sequenced in a study of cytomegalovirus exposure and HLA in healthy donors. The PCR employed 60 Vbeta primers together with 13 Jbeta primers. The table came from immunoSEQ multiplex PCR; TCRdb's copy has only in-frame clones and leaves some out. The sample includes about 160,000 clones, 75% of them seen just once. The material sequenced was PBMCs. Receptors originate from a woman aged 45-59 years in good health and CMV-seropositive.

V and J are TRBV5-4 and TRBJ2-3; D is possibly TRBD1 (5 bases). CDR3 size: 14 residues. The germline V and J ends were trimmed by 2 bases and 1 base, with 8 bases remaining between them. Germline CDR1 SGHNT, CDR2 YYREEE (reference sequence). DNA for the CDR3: TGTGCCAGCAGCTTAAGCAGGGGCACAGATACGCAGTATTTT. It yields the protein CASSLSRGTDTQYF.

The rearrangement uses TRBV15 and TRBJ2-3; 9 bases map to TRBD2. Germline CDR1 and CDR2: LNHNV and YYDKDF (reference sequence). The CDR3 covers 14 residues. V dropped 8 bases and J dropped 2; count of bases not matched to a gene: 5. The chain's CDR3 is CATRAGGSTDTQYF. The DNA of the CDR3 is TGTGCCACCCGAGCGGGGGGTTCCACAGATACGCAGTATTTT.

The chain recombines TRBV25-1 with TRBJ1-3, with TRBD1 matching 10 bases. The germline V gene encodes CDR1 MGHDK and CDR2 SYGVNS. J gave up 2 bases and V 4 bases, and 2 bases lay outside the gene matches. The CDR3 has 15 residues. The CDR3 loop is CASSAGTGAGNTIYF. CDR3 in DNA: TGTGCCAGCAGTGCAGGGACAGGGGCTGGAAACACCATATATTTT.

This clone was recorded a few times. The chain is built from TRBV19 and TRBJ1-1; D perhaps matches TRBD1 (6 bases). The ends were cut back, 4 bases at V and 7 bases at J, with 13 bases in the middle. Germline V gene lookup returns CDR1 LNHDA and CDR2 SQIVND (reference sequence). This CDR3 is built from 13 residues. In nucleotides, the CDR3 is TGTGCCAGTAGTAATCGCGACAGGTGTGAAGCTTTCTTT. This sequence encodes CASSNRDRCEAFF.

This chain connects TRBV7-7 to TRBJ2-1, with TRBD2 matching over 8 bases. This CDR3 contains 15 residues. Germline V CDR1 and CDR2: SSHAT, FNYEAQ (reference sequence). Losses at the gene ends were 2 bases for V and 5 bases for J; bases not matched to a gene: 5. CDR3 amino acids: CASSLQAGENNEQFF. CDR3 in DNA: TGTGCCAGCAGCTTACAAGCGGGGGAAAACAATGAGCAGTTCTTC.

The CDR3 loop reads CASSETGQTNTEAFF. In nucleotides, the CDR3 is TGTGCCAGCAGCGAAACGGGACAAACGAACACTGAAGCTTTCTTT. The rearrangement links TRBV9 to TRBJ1-1, with D possibly matching TRBD1 (6 bases). CDR1 and CDR2 from the germline V gene are SGDLS and YYNGEE. V dropped 3 bases and J dropped 1 base, with 13 bases sitting between them. This CDR3 spans 15 amino acids.

The chain links TRBV18 to TRBJ2-7; D remains unclear. The germline V gene has CDR1 KGHSH and CDR2 LQKENI. The CDR3 runs to 13 residues. The V end lost 2 bases, the J end lost 4 bases, and 9 bases lay between the germline ends. The CDR3 sequence: CASSPNLNYEQYF. As DNA, the CDR3 is TGTGCCAGCTCACCAAATTTAAATTACGAGCAGTACTTC.

The V and J genes are TRBV2 and TRBJ1-2; D is unresolved. Germline CDR1 SNHLY, CDR2 FYNNEI. The CDR3 extends over 13 amino acids. V lost 3 bases and J 3 bases, leaving 8 bases between the germline ends. The CDR3 loop reads CASSEAEHYGYTF. CDR3 DNA sequence: TGTGCCAGCAGTGAGGCGGAACACTATGGCTACACCTTC.

The chain is built from TRBV5-6 and TRBJ1-2; D call uncertain. V dropped 2 bases and J dropped 5 bases, with 13 bases sitting between them. The length of the CDR3 is 14 residues. Germline lookup yields CDR1 SGHDT and CDR2 YYEEEE. The CDR3 here is CASSLAGAWYGYTF. The CDR3 nucleotides read TGTGCCAGCAGCTTAGCGGGCGCATGGTATGGCTACACCTTC.

This clone has a handful of counts. The chain recombines TRBV27 with TRBJ2-1; 8 bases line up with TRBD2. Germline CDR1 MNHEY, CDR2 SMNVEV (reference sequence). The CDR3 loop spans 15 amino acids. V was pared by 8 bases and J by 5 bases, with 11 bases of the junction left unmatched. CDR3 in amino acids: CASLRRGGPNNEQFF. The CDR3 DNA follows: TGTGCCAGCCTCCGCCGGGGGGGCCCAAACAATGAGCAGTTCTTC.

The chain joins TRBV2 to TRBJ1-1; 8 bases are shared with TRBD1. The CDR3 loop spans 18 amino acids. Germline V gives CDR1 SNHLY, CDR2 FYNNEI. Trimming at V came to 5 bases and at J to 1 base, leaving 15 bases not matched to a gene. The CDR3 nucleotides read TGTGCCAGCAGTCATGGCATCCTCAGGGGGCAGGGGAACACTGAAGCTTTCTTT. Its protein product is CASSHGILRGQGNTEAFF.

This chain connects TRBV7-9 to TRBJ1-6; D is unclear. CDR1 and CDR2 from the germline V gene are SEHNR and FQNEAQ (reference sequence). CDR3 length: 13 residues. V was clipped by 1 base and J by 5 bases, with 3 bases between them. CDR3 amino acids: CASSLVNNSPLHF. CDR3 in DNA: TGTGCCAGCAGCTTAGTTAATAATTCACCCCTCCACTTT.

CDR3 in DNA: TGTGCCAGCAGTTGGACAGCCTTGAACACTGAAGCTTTCTTT. Amino acid sequence: CASSWTALNTEAFF. The chain joins TRBV11-2 to TRBJ1-1; D may be TRBD1 (6 bases). The CDR3 is 14 residues long. V shed 6 bases and J shed 0 bases, with 11 bases lying between them. Per the germline V gene, CDR1 is SGHAT and CDR2 is FQNNGV.

This sequence joins TRBV5-4 and TRBJ2-3; D is ambiguous. The CDR3 spans 11 residues. V dropped 3 bases and J dropped 4 bases, with 3 bases sitting between them. Germline-derived CDR1 and CDR2 are SGHNT and YYREEE (reference sequence). In nucleotides, the CDR3 is TGTGCCAGCAGCTCGGCAGATACGCAGTATTTT. Its protein product is CASSSADTQYF.